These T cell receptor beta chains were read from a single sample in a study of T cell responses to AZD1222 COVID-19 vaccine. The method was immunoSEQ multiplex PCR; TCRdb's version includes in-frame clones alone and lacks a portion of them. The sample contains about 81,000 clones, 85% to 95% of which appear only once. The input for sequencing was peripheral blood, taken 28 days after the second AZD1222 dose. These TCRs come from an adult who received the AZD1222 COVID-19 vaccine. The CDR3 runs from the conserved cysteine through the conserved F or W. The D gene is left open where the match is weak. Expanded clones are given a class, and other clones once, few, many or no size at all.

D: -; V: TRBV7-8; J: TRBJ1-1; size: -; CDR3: CASSPRGLNTEAFF; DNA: TGTGCCAGCAGCCCCCGAGGCCTGAACACTGAAGCTTTCTTT
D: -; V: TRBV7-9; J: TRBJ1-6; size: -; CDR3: CATRSGTYNSPLHF; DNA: TGTGCCACCCGCTCGGGGACCTATAATTCACCCCTCCACTTT
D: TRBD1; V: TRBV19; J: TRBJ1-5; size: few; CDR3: CASSATGSNQPQHF; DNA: TGTGCCAGTAGCGCGACAGGGAGCAATCAGCCCCAGCATTTT
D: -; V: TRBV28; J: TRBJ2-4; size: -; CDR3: CASSETHSGSKNIQYF; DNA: TGTGCCAGCAGCGAGACCCACTCCGGGTCCAAAAACATTCAGTACTTC
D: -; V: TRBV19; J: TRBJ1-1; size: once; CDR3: CASSIRGRDTEAFF; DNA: TGTGCCAGTAGTATTCGGGGGCGGGACACTGAAGCTTTCTTT
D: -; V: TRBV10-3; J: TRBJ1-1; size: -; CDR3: CATGQQAATYEAFF; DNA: TGTGCCACCGGACAGCAGGCTGCTACCTATGAAGCTTTCTTT
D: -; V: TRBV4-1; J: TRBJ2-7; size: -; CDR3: CATGPVNSYEQYF; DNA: TGCGCCACCGGACCCGTAAATAGCTACGAGCAGTACTTC
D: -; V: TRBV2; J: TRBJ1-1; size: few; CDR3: CASSDRGRTEAFF; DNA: TGTGCCAGCAGTGATAGGGGGAGGACTGAAGCTTTCTTT
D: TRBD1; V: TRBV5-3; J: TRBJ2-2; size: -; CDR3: CARSLPIRTGSMNTGELFF; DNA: TGTGCCAGAAGCTTGCCGATTCGGACAGGGTCGATGAACACCGGGGAGCTGTTTTTT
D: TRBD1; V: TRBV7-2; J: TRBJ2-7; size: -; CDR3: CASSLAGTGFPDDYEQYF; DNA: TGTGCCAGCAGCCTAGCCGGGACAGGCTTCCCCGATGATTACGAGCAGTACTTC
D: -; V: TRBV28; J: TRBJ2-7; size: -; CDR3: CASDQGGISYEQYF; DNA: TGTGCCAGCGACCAGGGGGGTATTTCCTACGAGCAGTACTTC
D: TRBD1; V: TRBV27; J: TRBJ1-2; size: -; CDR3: CASSPEQGMDGYTF; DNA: TGTGCCAGCAGTCCCGAACAGGGGATGGACGGCTACACCTTC
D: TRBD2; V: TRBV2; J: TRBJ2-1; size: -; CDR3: CASTRALAGYNEQFF; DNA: TGTGCCAGCACCCGAGCCCTAGCGGGGTACAATGAGCAGTTCTTC
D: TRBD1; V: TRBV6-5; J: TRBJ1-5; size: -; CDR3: CASSYGTGSQPQHF; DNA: TGTGCCAGCAGCTACGGGACAGGGAGTCAGCCCCAGCATTTT
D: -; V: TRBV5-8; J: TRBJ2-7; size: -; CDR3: CASSLAGPAYEQYF; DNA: TGTGCCAGCAGCTTAGCGGGCCCTGCCTACGAGCAGTACTTC
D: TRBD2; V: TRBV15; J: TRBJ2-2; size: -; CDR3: CATIGSSGRGTGELFF; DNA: TGTGCCACCATCGGGAGTAGCGGGAGAGGTACCGGGGAGCTGTTTTTT
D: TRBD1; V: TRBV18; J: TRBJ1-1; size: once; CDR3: CASSPPTGVGTEAFF; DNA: TGTGCCAGCTCACCACCGACAGGGGTGGGTACTGAAGCTTTCTTT
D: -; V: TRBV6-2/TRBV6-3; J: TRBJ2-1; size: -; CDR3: CASSSMAGYNEQFF; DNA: TGTGCCAGCAGTTCAATGGCCGGATACAATGAGCAGTTCTTC
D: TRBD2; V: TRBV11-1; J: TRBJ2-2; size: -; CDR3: CASSRTGLAGRGELFF; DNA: TGTGCCAGCAGCCGAACGGGACTAGCGGGGAGAGGGGAGCTGTTTTTT
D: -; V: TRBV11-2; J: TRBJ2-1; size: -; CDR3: CASSPGGGNEQFF; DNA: TGTGCCAGCAGCCCCGGCGGTGGGAATGAGCAGTTCTTC
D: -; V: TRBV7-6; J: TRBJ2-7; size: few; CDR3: CASSFGGSSYEQYF; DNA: TGTGCCAGCAGCTTCGGGGGTAGCTCCTACGAGCAGTACTTC
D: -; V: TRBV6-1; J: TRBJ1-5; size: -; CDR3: CASSEMGIGYQPQHF; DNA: TGTGCCAGCAGTGAGATGGGTATTGGGTATCAGCCCCAGCATTTT
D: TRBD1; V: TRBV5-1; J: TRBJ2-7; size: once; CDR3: CASSPRTGTSYEQYF; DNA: TGCGCCAGCAGCCCCCGGACAGGGACCTCCTACGAGCAGTACTTC
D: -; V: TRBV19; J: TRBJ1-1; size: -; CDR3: CASSIETGAEAFF; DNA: TGTGCCAGTAGTATAGAAACCGGGGCTGAAGCTTTCTTT
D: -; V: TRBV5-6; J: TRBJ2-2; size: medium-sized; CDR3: CASSLAANTGELFF; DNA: TGTGCCAGCAGCTTAGCGGCTAACACCGGGGAGCTGTTTTTT
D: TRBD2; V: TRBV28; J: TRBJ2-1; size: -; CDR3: CASSLDGRALYEQFF; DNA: TGTGCCAGCAGTTTAGACGGGAGGGCCTTATATGAGCAGTTCTTC
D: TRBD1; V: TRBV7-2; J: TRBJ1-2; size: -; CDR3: CASSPGGGNYGYTF; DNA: TGTGCCAGCAGCCCAGGGGGCGGAAACTATGGCTACACCTTC
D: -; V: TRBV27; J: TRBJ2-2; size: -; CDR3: CASSFYNGELFF; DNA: TGTGCCAGCAGTTTCTACAACGGGGAGCTGTTTTTT
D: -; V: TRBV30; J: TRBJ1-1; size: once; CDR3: CAWTGGRGFTEAFF; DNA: TGTGCGTGGACGGGGGGCAGGGGATTCACTGAAGCTTTCTTT
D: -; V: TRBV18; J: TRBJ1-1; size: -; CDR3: CASSPVQNANTEAFF; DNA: TGTGCCAGCTCACCAGTCCAGAATGCGAACACTGAAGCTTTCTTT
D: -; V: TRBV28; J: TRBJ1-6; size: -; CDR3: CASSLKGTLYNSPLHF; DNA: TGTGCCAGCAGTTTAAAGGGAACCCTCTATAATTCACCCCTCCACTTT
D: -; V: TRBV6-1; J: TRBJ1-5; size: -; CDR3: CASTPLWGPQHF; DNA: TGTGCCAGCACCCCCCTGTGGGGGCCCCAGCATTTT
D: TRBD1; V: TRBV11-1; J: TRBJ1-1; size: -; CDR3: CASSPLTGLGTEAFF; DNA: TGTGCCAGCAGCCCCCTGACAGGGTTGGGCACTGAAGCTTTCTTT
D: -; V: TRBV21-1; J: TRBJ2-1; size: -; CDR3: CASSERGISSYNEQFF; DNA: TGTGCCAGCAGCGAAAGGGGTATTAGCTCCTACAATGAGCAGTTCTTC
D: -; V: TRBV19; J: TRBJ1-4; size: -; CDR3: CASSDTGTSEKLFF; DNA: TGTGCCAGTAGTGACACAGGGACCAGCGAAAAACTGTTTTTT
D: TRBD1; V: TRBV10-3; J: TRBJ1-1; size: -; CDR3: CAISELPGGRGGTEAFF; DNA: TGTGCCATCAGTGAGCTACCAGGGGGAAGGGGAGGCACTGAAGCTTTCTTT
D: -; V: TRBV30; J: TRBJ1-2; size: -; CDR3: CAWSLTAILYGYTF; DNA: TGTGCCTGGAGTTTGACAGCTATACTCTATGGCTACACCTTC
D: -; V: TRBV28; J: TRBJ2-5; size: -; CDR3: CASGYQETQYF; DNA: TGTGCTAGCGGATATCAAGAGACCCAGTACTTC
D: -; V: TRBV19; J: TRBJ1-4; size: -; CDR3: CASSKQGNEKLFF; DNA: TGTGCCAGTAGTAAACAGGGAAATGAAAAACTGTTTTTT
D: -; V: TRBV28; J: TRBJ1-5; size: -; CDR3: CASRPPGAFFNQPQHF; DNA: TGTGCCAGCAGACCTCCAGGGGCTTTCTTCAATCAGCCCCAGCATTTT
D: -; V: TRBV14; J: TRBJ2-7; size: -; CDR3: CASSHLGQRPYEQYF; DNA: TGTGCCAGCAGCCACCTCGGACAGCGACCTTACGAGCAGTACTTC
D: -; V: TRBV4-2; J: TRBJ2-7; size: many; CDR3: CASSHLTDSSYEQYF; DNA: TGTGCCAGCAGCCACTTGACAGACAGCTCCTACGAGCAGTACTTC
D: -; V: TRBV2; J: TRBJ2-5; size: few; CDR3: CASSAVGGAGETQYF; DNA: TGTGCCAGCAGTGCTGTAGGGGGGGCGGGAGAGACCCAGTACTTC
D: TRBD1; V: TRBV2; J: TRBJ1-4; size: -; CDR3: CASTGTGLRKLFF; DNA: TGTGCCAGCACCGGGACAGGGTTGAGGAAACTGTTTTTT
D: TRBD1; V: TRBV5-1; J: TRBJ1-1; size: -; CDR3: CASSLIPRGHTEAFF; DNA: TGCGCCAGCAGCTTGATACCCAGGGGGCACACTGAAGCTTTCTTT
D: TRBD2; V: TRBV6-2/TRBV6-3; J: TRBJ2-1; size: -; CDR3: CASSARTSDSSYNEQFF; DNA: TGTGCCAGCAGTGCTAGGACTAGCGACAGCTCCTACAATGAGCAGTTCTTC